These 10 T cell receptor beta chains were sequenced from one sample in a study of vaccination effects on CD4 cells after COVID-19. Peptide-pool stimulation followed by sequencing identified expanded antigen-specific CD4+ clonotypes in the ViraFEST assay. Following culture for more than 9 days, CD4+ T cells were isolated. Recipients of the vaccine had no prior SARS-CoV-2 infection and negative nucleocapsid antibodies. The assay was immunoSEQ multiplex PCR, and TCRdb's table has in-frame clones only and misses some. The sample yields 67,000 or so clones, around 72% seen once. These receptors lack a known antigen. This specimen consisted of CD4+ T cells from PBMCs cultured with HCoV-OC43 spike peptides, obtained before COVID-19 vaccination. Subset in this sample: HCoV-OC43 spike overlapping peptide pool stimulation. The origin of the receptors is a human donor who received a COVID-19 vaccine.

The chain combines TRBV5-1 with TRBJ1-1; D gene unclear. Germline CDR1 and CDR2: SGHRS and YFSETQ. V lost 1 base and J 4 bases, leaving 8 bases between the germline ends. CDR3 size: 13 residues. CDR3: CASSLTEITEAFF. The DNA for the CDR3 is TGCGCCAGCAGCTTGACGGAGATCACTGAAGCTTTCTTT.

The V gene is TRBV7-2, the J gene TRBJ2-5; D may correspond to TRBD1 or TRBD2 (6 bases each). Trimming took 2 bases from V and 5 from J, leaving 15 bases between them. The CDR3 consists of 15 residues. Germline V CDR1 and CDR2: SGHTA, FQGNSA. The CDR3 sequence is CASSLSVKGGETQYF. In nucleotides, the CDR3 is TGTGCCAGCAGCTTATCGGTCAAAGGGGGGGAGACCCAGTACTTC.

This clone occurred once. Here the CDR3 DNA reads TGCAGCGTTGTAAGAGGGTTATCAACTGAAGCTTTCTTT. This translates into CSVVRGLSTEAFF. The rearrangement links TRBV29-1 to TRBJ1-1; D remains unclear. Germline CDR1 and CDR2: SQVTM and ANQGSEA. This CDR3 contains 13 residues. The V gene lost 4 bases and the J gene lost 5 bases, with 14 bases spanning the gap.

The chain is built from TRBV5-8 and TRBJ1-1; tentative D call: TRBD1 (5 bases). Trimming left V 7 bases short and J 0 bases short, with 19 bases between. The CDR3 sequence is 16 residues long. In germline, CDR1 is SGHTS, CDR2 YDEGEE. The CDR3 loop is CASPALDGGVNTEAFF. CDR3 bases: TGTGCCAGCCCAGCCCTCGATGGAGGGGTGAACACTGAAGCTTTCTTT. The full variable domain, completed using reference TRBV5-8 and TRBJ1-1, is EAGVTQSPTHLIKTRGQQATLRCSPISGHTSVYWYQQALGLGLQFLLWYDEGEERNRGNFPPRFSGRQFPNYSSELNVNALELEDSALYLCASPALDGGVNTEAFFGQGTRLTVV.

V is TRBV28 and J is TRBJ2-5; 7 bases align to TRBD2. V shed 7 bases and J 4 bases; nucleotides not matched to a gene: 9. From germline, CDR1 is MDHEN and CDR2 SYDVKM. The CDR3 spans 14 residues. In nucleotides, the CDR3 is TGTGCCAGCACCCTACCGGGGGGTCGAGAGACCCAGTACTTC. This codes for CASTLPGGRETQYF.

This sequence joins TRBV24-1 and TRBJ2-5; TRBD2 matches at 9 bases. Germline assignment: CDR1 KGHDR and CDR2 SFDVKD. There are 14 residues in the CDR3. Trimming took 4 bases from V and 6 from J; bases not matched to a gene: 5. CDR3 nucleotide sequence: TGTGCCACCAGTGACTCGGGACTAGCAAAGACCCAGTACTTC. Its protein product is CATSDSGLAKTQYF.

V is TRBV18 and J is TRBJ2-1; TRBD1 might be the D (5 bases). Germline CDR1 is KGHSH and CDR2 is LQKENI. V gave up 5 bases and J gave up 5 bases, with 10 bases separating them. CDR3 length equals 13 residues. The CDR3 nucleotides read TGTGCCAGCTCAACCGGACAAGACAATGAGCAGTTCTTC. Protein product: CASSTGQDNEQFF.

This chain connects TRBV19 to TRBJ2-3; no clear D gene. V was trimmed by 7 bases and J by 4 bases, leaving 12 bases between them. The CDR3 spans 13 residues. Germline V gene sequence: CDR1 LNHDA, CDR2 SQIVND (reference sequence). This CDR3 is CASTLAFADTQYF. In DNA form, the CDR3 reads TGTGCCAGTACATTGGCCTTCGCAGATACGCAGTATTTT.

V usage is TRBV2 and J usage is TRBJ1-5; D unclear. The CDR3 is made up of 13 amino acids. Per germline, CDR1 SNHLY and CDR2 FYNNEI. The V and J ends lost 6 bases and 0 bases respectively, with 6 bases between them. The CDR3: CASRADSNQPQHF. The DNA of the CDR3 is TGTGCCAGCAGGGCAGATAGCAATCAGCCCCAGCATTTT.

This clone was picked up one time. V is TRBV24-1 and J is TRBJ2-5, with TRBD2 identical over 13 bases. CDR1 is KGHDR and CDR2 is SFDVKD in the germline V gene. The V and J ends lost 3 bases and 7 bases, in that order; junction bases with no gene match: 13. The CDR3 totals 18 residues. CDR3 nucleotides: TGTGCCACCAGTGATCCGACGACTAGCGGGGGGCCTTTAGGGACCCAGTACTTC. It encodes CATSDPTTSGGPLGTQYF.